The source of this T cell receptor beta chain is a study of T cell responses to AZD1222 COVID-19 vaccine. Study-wide results and caveats: Donors were chiefly white British, with a greater number of females, and clonal diversity was perhaps underestimated. Spike-specific TCR depth and breadth grew after two AZD1222 doses.

The CDR3 sequence is 14 residues long. The germline V gene has CDR1 WSHSY and CDR2 SAAADI. Losses at the gene ends were 6 bases for V and 1 base for J; bases not matched to a gene: 2. Libraries were prepared by immunoSEQ multiplex PCR; TCRdb keeps only in-frame clonotypes and omits some of them. This sample yields roughly 79,000 clones, of which about 91% are seen a single time; approximately 6.5% belongs to the top ten. As to this clone: Its target is not known.

This chain uses TRBV10-2 with TRBJ2-3, with TRBD2 matching 9 bases. The TCR originated in an adult in good health. Sequenced here: peripheral blood, sampled on day 0 of MenACWY control vaccination. The chain's CDR3 is CASRGLAGTDTQYF. The CDR3 region has the DNA TGCGCCAGCAGGGGACTAGCAGGCACAGATACGCAGTATTTT.